These 19 T cell receptor beta chains were sequenced from one sample in a study of T cells expressing NK-cell markers. TCRdb re-called the 5' RACE reads and gives one entry per CDR3 protein, without DNA. The sample includes about 32,000 distinct CDR3 sequences. The sample comprised blood T cells: a sorted CD56 or NKG2C T cell subset, CD4+ or CD8+ T cells, or bulk PBMC T cells (not recorded which). Receptors were obtained from a woman between 18 and 70 years old in good health.

The rearrangement links TRBV9 to TRBJ2-7; TCRdb picks TRBD1, but there is no DNA to check that call. This CDR3 spans 11 amino acids. The germline CDR1 and CDR2 sequences are SGDLS and YYNGEE. The CDR3 sequence is CASSPGTEQYF.

This sequence joins TRBV7-7 and TRBJ2-5. Germline assignment: CDR1 SSHAT and CDR2 FNYEAQ (reference sequence). The CDR3 loop spans 15 amino acids. CDR3 residues: CASSLALRLQETQYF.

This rearrangement joins TRBV5-1 to TRBJ2-7; TCRdb outputs TRBD2, but without DNA this stays unchecked. This CDR3 has 14 residues. The germline V gene has CDR1 SGHRS and CDR2 YFSETQ. The CDR3 region is CASSLVRGYYEQYF.

The chain's CDR3 is CATSPRGDSPLHF. This chain connects TRBV15 to TRBJ1-6; the D gene TCRdb calls, TRBD1, cannot be checked with no DNA. This CDR3 contains 13 residues. Germline V gene data show CDR1 as LNHNV and CDR2 as YYDKDF (reference sequence).

The V and J genes are TRBV20-1 and TRBJ1-2; TCRdb's D call, TRBD1, is unchecked because there is no DNA. In germline, CDR1 is DFQATT, CDR2 SNEGSKA (reference sequence). CDR3 length: 14 residues. This CDR3 reads CSAREDRTFYGYTF.

V gene TRBV10-3 combines with J gene TRBJ2-1; TCRdb lists TRBD1, though no DNA is available to test this call. Germline V gives CDR1 ENHRY, CDR2 SYGVKD. The CDR3 contains 12 residues. The CDR3 reads CAATGNYNEQFF.

The CDR3 region is CASSQGQDYNEQFF. The V call is TRBV4-2, the J call TRBJ2-1; the D gene TCRdb calls, TRBD1, cannot be checked with no DNA. Germline values: CDR1 LGHNA, CDR2 YNFKEQ. The CDR3 loop spans 14 amino acids.

V and J are TRBV12-3 or TRBV12-4 and TRBJ1-1. The CDR3 loop spans 12 amino acids. The CDR3 reads CASDSPATEAFF.

This chain connects TRBV25-1 to TRBJ2-7; the TRBD2 assignment by TCRdb is unverifiable without DNA. Germline V gives CDR1 MGHDK, CDR2 SYGVNS. The CDR3 extends over 22 amino acids. The CDR3 here is CASSESSVSGLAGGPNSYEQYF.

V and J are TRBV7-9 and TRBJ2-3; checking the TCRdb D call of TRBD2 is not possible without DNA. Per germline, CDR1 SEHNR and CDR2 FQNEAQ (reference sequence). The CDR3 is 17 amino acids. The CDR3 protein is CASAPSGGLIGTDTQYF.

The genes are TRBV27 and TRBJ2-7; TCRdb picks TRBD2, but there is no DNA to check that call. Germline-derived CDR1 and CDR2 are MNHEY and SMNVEV (reference sequence). The CDR3 runs 12 residues. The CDR3 spells CASRGGLPEQYF.

The rearrangement joins TRBV25-1 to TRBJ1-2; TCRdb reports TRBD1, a call that lacks DNA to check it against. Germline V gene data show CDR1 as MGHDK and CDR2 as SYGVNS. The CDR3 is 13 residues long. CDR3 loop: CASSVRTGYGYTF.

The V and J genes are TRBV4-1 and TRBJ2-2; TCRdb calls TRBD2, which cannot be checked without DNA. Germline CDR1 is MGHRA and CDR2 is YSYEKL. This CDR3 is 17 amino acids long. CDR3 amino acids: CASSRIYPGLASGELFF.

The rearrangement links TRBV12-3 or TRBV12-4 to TRBJ1-2; the D gene TCRdb calls, TRBD1, cannot be checked with no DNA. The CDR3 sequence is 15 residues long. The CDR3 loop is CASSLVQGANYGYTF.

The chain has TRBV11-2 and TRBJ2-7; TCRdb indicates TRBD1, and absent DNA this call remains unverified. Per the germline V gene, CDR1 is SGHAT and CDR2 is FQNNGV. This CDR3 spans 14 amino acids. CDR3 loop: CASSDYLGDYEQYF.

The chain is built from TRBV20-1 and TRBJ2-1; TCRdb calls TRBD1, which cannot be checked without DNA. The germline gives CDR1 DFQATT, CDR2 SNEGSKA (reference sequence). This CDR3 has 17 residues. CDR3 amino acids: CSARDLLQGASYNEQFF.

The chain links TRBV7-6 to TRBJ2-2; TCRdb returns TRBD1, unconfirmable since there is no DNA. This CDR3 region has 15 residues. The germline CDR1 and CDR2 sequences are SGHVS and FNYEAQ. CDR3: CASSPFKQGPGELFF.

This chain links TRBV13 with TRBJ2-2. The CDR3 is 14 amino acids. The germline V gene encodes CDR1 PRHDT and CDR2 FYEKMQ (reference sequence). CDR3 region: CASSFGLAVKELFF.

The chain is built from TRBV9 and TRBJ2-7. Germline values: CDR1 SGDLS, CDR2 YYNGEE. This CDR3 is 16 amino acids long. The CDR3 here is CASSVAADTLLRGQYF. Full variable domain (outside the CDR3, taken from reference TRBV9 and TRBJ2-7): DSGVTQTPKHLITATGQRVTLRCSPRSGDLSVYWYQQSLDQGLQFLIQYYNGEERAKGNILERFSAQQFPDLHSELNLSSLELGDSALYFCASSVAADTLLRGQYFGPGTRLTVT.